The entry that follows covers one T cell receptor beta chain sequence. Trimming removed 3 bases from V and 4 bases from J; junction bases left unmatched: 9. Germline CDR1 is SNHLY and CDR2 is FYNNEI. The CDR3 is 16 amino acids. The data originate from a study of control samples from healthy donors and cancer patients. Assay used: immunoSEQ multiplex PCR; TCRdb lists only in-frame clones, some missing. The sample contains under 150,000 clones, 85% to 95% of which appear only once. This sequence joins TRBV2 and TRBJ2-3; 8 nucleotides agree with TRBD2. The sequencing sample was made of blood. The source of this sequence is a man aged 30 to 39 in good health. The chain's CDR3 is CASSDGGGPGSDTQYF. CDR3 nucleotide sequence: TGTGCCAGCAGTGACGGGGGGGGCCCTGGGTCAGATACGCAGTATTTT.